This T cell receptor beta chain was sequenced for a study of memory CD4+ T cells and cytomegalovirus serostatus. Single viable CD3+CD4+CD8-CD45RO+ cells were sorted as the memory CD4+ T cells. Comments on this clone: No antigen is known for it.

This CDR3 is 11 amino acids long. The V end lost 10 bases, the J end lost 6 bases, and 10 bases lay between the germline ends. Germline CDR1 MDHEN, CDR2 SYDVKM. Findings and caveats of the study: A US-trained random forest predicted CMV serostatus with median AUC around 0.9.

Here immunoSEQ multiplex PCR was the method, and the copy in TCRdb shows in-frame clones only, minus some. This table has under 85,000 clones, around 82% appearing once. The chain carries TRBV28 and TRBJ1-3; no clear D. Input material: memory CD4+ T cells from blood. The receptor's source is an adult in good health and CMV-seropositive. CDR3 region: CATGFLNTIYF. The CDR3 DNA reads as TGTGCCACCGGGTTCTTAAACACCATATATTTT.